Below are 12 T cell receptor beta chains sequenced from a single sample in a study of blood T cell repertoires in COVID-19. Assay used: immunoSEQ multiplex PCR; TCRdb lists only in-frame clones, some missing. The sample contains 240,000 or so clones, around 83% of which appear only once. Specimen: peripheral blood. All receptors come from a woman older than 75 with acute or convalescent COVID-19.

The genes are TRBV2 and TRBJ2-3; 8 nucleotides match TRBD1. CDR3 length: 15 residues. With 5 bases clipped from V and 2 bases from J, the junction kept 6 bases outside the gene matches. Germline values: CDR1 SNHLY, CDR2 FYNNEI. In DNA form, the CDR3 reads TGTGCCAGCAGTACCGGGACAGGAGTCACAGATACGCAGTATTTT. It is translated as CASSTGTGVTDTQYF.

The chain uses TRBV24-1 and TRBJ1-6, with D tentatively TRBD1 (6 bases). V was clipped by 2 bases and J by 5 bases, with 6 bases between them. Germline values: CDR1 KGHDR, CDR2 SFDVKD. The CDR3 consists of 14 residues. Here the CDR3 DNA reads TGTGCCACCAGTGATTACAGGGATAATTCACCCCTCCACTTT. Translating it yields CATSDYRDNSPLHF.

V usage is TRBV4-1 and J usage is TRBJ2-1; D is possibly TRBD2 (5 bases). Germline CDR1 is MGHRA and CDR2 is YSYEKL. This CDR3 region has 14 residues. V was cut by 0 bases and J by 9 bases, with 12 bases left in between. CDR3 in DNA: TGCGCCAGCAGCCAAGAAGGAACGGGGTTTGAGCAGTTCTTC. This encodes CASSQEGTGFEQFF.

The chain couples TRBV7-3 to TRBJ2-5, with TRBD2 matching over 9 bases. This CDR3 comprises 15 residues. Per germline, CDR1 SGHTA and CDR2 FQGTGA. The V segment lost 6 bases and the J segment 0 bases; nucleotides outside the gene matches: 5. As DNA, the CDR3 is TGTGCCAGCAGTTTTAGCGGGGGAGACCAAGAGACCCAGTACTTC. Translated, it gives CASSFSGGDQETQYF.

The chain joins TRBV5-6 to TRBJ2-7, with D possibly TRBD1 on 8 matching bases. There are 15 residues in the CDR3. Trimming removed 2 bases at V and 6 bases at J, with 18 bases between. Germline V lookup: CDR1 SGHDT, CDR2 YYEEEE. CDR3 sequence: CASSLPFTGGAEQYF. The CDR3 nucleotides read TGTGCCAGCAGCTTACCCTTTACAGGGGGGGCCGAGCAGTACTTC.

The rearrangement uses TRBV6-6 and TRBJ1-4; the match to TRBD1 covers 8 bases. After removal of 6 bases from V and 2 bases from J, the junction contained 5 bases not matched to a gene. This CDR3 is 15 amino acids long. The germline CDR1 and CDR2 sequences are MNHNY and SVGAGI (reference sequence). The CDR3 sequence is CASRVRTGTNEKLFF. CDR3 in DNA: TGTGCCAGCAGAGTACGGACAGGGACTAATGAAAAACTGTTTTTT.

The rearrangement uses TRBV27 and TRBJ2-1; D is undetermined. The CDR3 sequence is 14 residues long. Germline V gene lookup returns CDR1 MNHEY and CDR2 SMNVEV (reference sequence). The V end lost 4 bases, the J end lost 0 bases, and 7 bases lay between the germline ends. CDR3 sequence: CASSSRSSYNEQFF. The CDR3 DNA reads as TGTGCCAGCAGTTCGCGGAGCTCCTACAATGAGCAGTTCTTC.

This sequence joins TRBV5-8 and TRBJ2-7; TRBD1 might be the D (6 bases). The V and J ends lost 1 base and 4 bases respectively, with 24 bases between them. Germline V lookup: CDR1 SGHTS, CDR2 YDEGEE. This CDR3 contains 18 residues. The CDR3 coding sequence is TGTGCCAGCAGCTTGCGGGTGGCCCTAGGGGGATTGAAGTACGAGCAGTACTTC. Translating it yields CASSLRVALGGLKYEQYF.

This chain links TRBV6-6 with TRBJ2-7; 11 nucleotides line up with TRBD2. V lost 8 bases, J lost 3 bases, and 9 bases stayed unmatched. Germline CDR1 reads MNHNY; CDR2 reads SVGAGI (reference sequence). CDR3 length: 15 amino acids. The CDR3 is CASVLAGGQIYEQYF. For the CDR3, the DNA is TGTGCCAGCGTGCTAGCGGGGGGTCAAATCTACGAGCAGTACTTC.

The rearrangement links TRBV2 to TRBJ2-1, with 12 nucleotides matching TRBD2. The V gene end was trimmed by 5 bases and the J gene end by 9 bases; junction bases not matched to a gene: 14. The CDR3 consists of 17 residues. Germline CDR1 is SNHLY and CDR2 is FYNNEI. DNA of the CDR3: TGTGCCAGCAGTTCCCACCGGACTAGCGGGGAGAAGGGTGAGCAGTTCTTC. Amino acid sequence: CASSSHRTSGEKGEQFF.

V is TRBV14 and J is TRBJ1-2; the match to TRBD1 covers 9 bases. J lost 8 bases, V lost 3 bases, and 10 bases had no gene match. This CDR3 contains 15 residues. Germline loops: CDR1 SGHDN, CDR2 FVKESK. CDR3 nucleotide sequence: TGTGCCAGCAGCCAGGGGACAGGGTATTCCTGGGGCTACACCTTC. Amino acids: CASSQGTGYSWGYTF.

The CDR3: CASSLRLAGNGEQYF. Written as DNA, the CDR3 is TGTGCCAGCAGTTTAAGGCTAGCGGGGAATGGGGAGCAGTACTTC. J is TRBJ2-7 and V is TRBV27, with 9 nucleotides matching TRBD2. The CDR3 covers 15 residues. J gave up 7 bases and V 2 bases, and 9 bases lay outside the gene matches. CDR1 and CDR2 (germline): MNHEY, SMNVEV (reference sequence).